This T cell receptor beta chain was identified during a study of blood T cells in healthy people across ages. The second PCR ran about 6 to 11 cycles with a sample-barcoded 5' primer and J-beta primers. TCRdb used MiXCR to reprocess the 5' RACE reads, holding one entry per CDR3 protein. The sample contains fewer than 950,000 distinct CDR3 sequences, about 55% of which appear only once. PBMCs were isolated at a quantity of at least 6.5 million per sample. This clonotype has more than one count but fewer than ten. The germline V gene encodes CDR1 LGHNA and CDR2 YNFKEQ. CDR3 length equals 15 residues. V was clipped by 4 bases and J by 6 bases, with 16 bases between them.

This chain joins TRBV4-2 and TRBJ2-1; D possibly uses TRBD1 or TRBD2 (6 bases each). This TCR was sampled from an older man in good health. The specimen was blood. The CDR3 nucleotides read TGTGCCAGCAGCCCCAAGGGGGGTGTGCGCAATGAGCAGTTCTTC. Translated, it gives CASSPKGGVRNEQFF.